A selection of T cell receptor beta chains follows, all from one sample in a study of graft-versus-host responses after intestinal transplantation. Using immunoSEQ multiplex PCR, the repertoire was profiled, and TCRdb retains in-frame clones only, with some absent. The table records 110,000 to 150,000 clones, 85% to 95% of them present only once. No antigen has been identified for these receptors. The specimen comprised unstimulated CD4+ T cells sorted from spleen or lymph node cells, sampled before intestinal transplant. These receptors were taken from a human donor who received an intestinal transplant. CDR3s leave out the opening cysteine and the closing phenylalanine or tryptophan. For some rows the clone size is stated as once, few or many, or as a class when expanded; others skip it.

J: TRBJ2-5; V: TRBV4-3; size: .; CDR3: ASSPTGVVEETQY
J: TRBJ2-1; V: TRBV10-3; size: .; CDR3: AIREPGLAGGDEQF
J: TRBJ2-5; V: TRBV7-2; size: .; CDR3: ASSLGGQGLVETQY
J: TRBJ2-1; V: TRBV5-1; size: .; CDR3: ASSLLRMTSGAYNEQF
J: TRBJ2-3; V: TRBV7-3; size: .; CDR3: ASSLTGELTDTQY
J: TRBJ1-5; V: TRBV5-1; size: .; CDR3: ASSLVPGQGNQPQH
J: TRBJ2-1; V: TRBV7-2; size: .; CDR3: ASSASVRGYNEQF
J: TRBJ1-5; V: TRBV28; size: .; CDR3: ASGVSNQPQH
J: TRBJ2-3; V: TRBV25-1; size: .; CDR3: ASRTEHTDTQY
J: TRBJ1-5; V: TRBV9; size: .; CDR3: ASSVGRGPDQPQH
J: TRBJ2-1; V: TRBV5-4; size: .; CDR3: ASSNGTVAYNEQF
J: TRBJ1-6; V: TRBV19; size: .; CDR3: ASSSRVEGGLNSPLH
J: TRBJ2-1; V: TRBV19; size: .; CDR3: ASSQIYNEQF
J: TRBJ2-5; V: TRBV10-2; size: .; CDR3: ASSESGNSGGSGETQY
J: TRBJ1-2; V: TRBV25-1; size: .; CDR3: ASSESGGPWGSGYT
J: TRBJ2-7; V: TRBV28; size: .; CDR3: ASSSGLSRRPYEQY
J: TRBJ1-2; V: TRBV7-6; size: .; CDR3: ASSPALGRNYGYT
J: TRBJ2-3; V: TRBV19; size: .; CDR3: ASSRREGTPSTDTQY
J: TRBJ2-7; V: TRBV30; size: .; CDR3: AWSLGRDYEQY
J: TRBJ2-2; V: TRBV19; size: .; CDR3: ASSIGGQVTTGELF
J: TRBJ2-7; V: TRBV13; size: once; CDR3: ASSPGQPSSYEQY
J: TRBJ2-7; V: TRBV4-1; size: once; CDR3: ASSQLLAGQNEQY
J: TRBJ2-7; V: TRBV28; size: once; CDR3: ASSRTGTSYEQY
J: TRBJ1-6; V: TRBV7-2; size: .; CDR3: ASSLASQVNSPLH
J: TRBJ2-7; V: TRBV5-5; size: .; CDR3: ASTKAPQGSSYEQY
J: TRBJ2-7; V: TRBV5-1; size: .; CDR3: ASSFDDRGTYEQY
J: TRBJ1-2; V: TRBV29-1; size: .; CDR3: SVGQGGYT
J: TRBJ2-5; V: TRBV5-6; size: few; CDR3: ASSLPAETQY
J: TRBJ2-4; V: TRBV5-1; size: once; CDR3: ASSQNTALAKNIQY
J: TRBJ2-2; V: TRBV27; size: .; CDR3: ASSLVNTGELF
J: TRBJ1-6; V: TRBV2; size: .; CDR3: ASSDVQGLGYSPLH
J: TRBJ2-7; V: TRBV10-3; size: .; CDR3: AIRTGTGDNEQY
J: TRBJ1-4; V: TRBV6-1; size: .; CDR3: ASSVKAGEKLF
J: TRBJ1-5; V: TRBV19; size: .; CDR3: ASSPLGASNQPQH
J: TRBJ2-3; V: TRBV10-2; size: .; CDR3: ASSLRLAGGLDTQY
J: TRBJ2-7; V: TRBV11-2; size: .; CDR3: ASSSLASGRGVQY
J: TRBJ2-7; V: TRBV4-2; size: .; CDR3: ASSQVLASGYEQY
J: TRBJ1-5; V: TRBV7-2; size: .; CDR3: ASSLGIYSNQPQH
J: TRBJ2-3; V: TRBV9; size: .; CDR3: ASSVVGTGTDTQY
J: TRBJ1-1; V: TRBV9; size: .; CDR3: ASSVREAPEAF
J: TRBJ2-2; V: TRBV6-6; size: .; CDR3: ASSSKLAGELF
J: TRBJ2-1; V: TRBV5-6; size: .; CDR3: ASSAPGLAGGSSYNEQF
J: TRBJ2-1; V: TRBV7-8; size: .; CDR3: ASSPVAGNEQF
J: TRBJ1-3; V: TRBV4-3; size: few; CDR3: ASSQVQIRVSSGNTIY
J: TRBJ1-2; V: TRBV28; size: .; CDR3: ASSFMGQGRGYT
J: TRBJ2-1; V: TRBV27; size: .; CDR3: ASSLEMRRGNEQF
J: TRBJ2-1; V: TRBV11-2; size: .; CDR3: ASSFLARDEQF
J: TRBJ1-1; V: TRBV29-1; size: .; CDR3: SVEDPLDMPSSAEAF
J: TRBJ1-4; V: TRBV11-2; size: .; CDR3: ASSLGGNEKLF
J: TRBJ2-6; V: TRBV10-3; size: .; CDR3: AISRRSLGGANVLT
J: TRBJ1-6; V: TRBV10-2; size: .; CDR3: ASSLSGGNSPLH
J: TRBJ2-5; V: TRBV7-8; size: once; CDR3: ASSLGGRAGETQY
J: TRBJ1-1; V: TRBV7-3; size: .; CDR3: ASSLTGDTEAF